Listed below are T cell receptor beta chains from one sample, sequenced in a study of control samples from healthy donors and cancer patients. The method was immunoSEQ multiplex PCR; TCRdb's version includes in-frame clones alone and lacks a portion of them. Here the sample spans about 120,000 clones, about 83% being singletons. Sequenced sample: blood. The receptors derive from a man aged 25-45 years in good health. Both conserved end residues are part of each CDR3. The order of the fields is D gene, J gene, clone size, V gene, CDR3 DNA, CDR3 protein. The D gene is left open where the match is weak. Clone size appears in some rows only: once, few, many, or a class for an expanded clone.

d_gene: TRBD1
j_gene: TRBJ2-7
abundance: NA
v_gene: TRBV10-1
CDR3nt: TGCGCCAGCGGACGACAGGGGAACGAGCAGTACTTC
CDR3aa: CASGRQGNEQYF

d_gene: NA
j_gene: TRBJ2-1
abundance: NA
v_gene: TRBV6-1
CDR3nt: TGTGCCAGCAGTGAAGGGTGGAATGAGCAGTTCTTC
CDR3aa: CASSEGWNEQFF

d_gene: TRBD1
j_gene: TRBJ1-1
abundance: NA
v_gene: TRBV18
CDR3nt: TGTGCCAGCTCATCGGGGACAGGGATGAACACTGAAGCTTTCTTT
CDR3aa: CASSSGTGMNTEAFF

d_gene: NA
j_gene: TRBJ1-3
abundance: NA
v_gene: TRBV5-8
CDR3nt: TGTGCCAGCAGCTTACAGGGCGGAAACACCATATATTTT
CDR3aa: CASSLQGGNTIYF

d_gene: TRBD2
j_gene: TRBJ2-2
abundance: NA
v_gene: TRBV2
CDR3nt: TGTGCCAGCAGTGACAGCCTAGCGGGGGTAAAGGGGGAGCTGTTTTTT
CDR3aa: CASSDSLAGVKGELFF

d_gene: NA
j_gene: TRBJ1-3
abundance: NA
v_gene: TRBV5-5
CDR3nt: TGTGCCAGCAGCTTGCGGGGGAACTCTGGAAACACCATATATTTT
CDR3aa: CASSLRGNSGNTIYF

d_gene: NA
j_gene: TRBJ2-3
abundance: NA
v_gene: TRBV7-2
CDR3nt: TGTGCCAGCACCTACTTGATCGGTCGGGATACGCAGTATTTT
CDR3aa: CASTYLIGRDTQYF

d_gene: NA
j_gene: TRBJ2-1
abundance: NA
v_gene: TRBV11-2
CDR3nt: TGTGCCAGCAGCTTAGCGGGTTACAATGAGCAGTTCTTC
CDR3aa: CASSLAGYNEQFF

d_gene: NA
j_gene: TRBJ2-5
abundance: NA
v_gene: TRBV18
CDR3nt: TGTGCCAGCTCACCGTTGGGACCCTTGGGCATTCAAGAGACCCAGTACTTC
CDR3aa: CASSPLGPLGIQETQYF

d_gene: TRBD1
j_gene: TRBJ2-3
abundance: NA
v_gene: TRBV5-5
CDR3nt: TGTGCCAGCAGCTTGAAGATGGGACAGGGGGCAACAGATACGCAGTATTTT
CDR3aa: CASSLKMGQGATDTQYF

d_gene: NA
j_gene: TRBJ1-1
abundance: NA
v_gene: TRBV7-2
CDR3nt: TGTGCCAGCAGCTTCTTGGACACCCGCACTGAAGCTTTCTTT
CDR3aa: CASSFLDTRTEAFF

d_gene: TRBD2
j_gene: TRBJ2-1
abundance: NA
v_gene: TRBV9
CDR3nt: TGTGCCAGCAGCGTTAGCGGGGGGAGCTCCTACAATGAGCAGTTCTTC
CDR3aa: CASSVSGGSSYNEQFF

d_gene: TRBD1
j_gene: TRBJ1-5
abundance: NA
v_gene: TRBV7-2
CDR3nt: TGTGCCAGCAGCCGCTGGACAGGGGGTTCTCAGCCCCAGCATTTT
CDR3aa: CASSRWTGGSQPQHF

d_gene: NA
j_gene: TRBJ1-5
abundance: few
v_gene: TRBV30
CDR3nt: TGTGCCTGGGGTCCCGGGGCAAGCAATAGCAATCAGCCCCAGCATTTT
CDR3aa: CAWGPGASNSNQPQHF

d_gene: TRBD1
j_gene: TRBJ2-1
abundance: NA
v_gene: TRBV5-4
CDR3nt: TGTGCCAGCAGCCCCGGGACAGGGGGACGAGGCACAAATGAGCAGTTCTTC
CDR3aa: CASSPGTGGRGTNEQFF

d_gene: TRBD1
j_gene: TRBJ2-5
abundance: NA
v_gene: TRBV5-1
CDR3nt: TGCGCCAGCAGCTTAGGGGACAGCCAAGAGACCCAGTACTTC
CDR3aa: CASSLGDSQETQYF

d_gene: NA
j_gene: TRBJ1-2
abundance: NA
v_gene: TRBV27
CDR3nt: TGTGCCAGCAGTTTATCCGGGGGGAACTATGGCTACACCTTC
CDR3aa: CASSLSGGNYGYTF

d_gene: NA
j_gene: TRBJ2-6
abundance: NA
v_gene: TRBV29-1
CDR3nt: TGCAGCGTTGAACGGGCTGTGGGGGCCAACGTCCTGACTTTC
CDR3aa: CSVERAVGANVLTF

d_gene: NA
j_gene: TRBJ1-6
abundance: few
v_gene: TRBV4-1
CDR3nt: TGCGCCAGCAGCCATATTGTGAAGAAGAGGAATTCACCCCTCCACTTT
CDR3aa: CASSHIVKKRNSPLHF